One and the same sample provided the 26 T cell receptor beta chains below, sequenced in a study of blood T cells in healthy people across ages. PCR was performed a second time for roughly 6 to 12 cycles using a sample-barcoded 5' primer and a J-beta primer mix. One entry per CDR3 protein, called by TCRdb with MiXCR from the 5' RACE reads. The sample includes 1,800,000 or so distinct CDR3 sequences, roughly two fifths seen only once; the top ten take roughly 23%. Sequencing was done on a sample of blood. These receptors all stem from a human donor in good health.

This clonotype was counted between two and nine times. The CDR3 DNA sequence: TGCGCCAGCAGCCGGGACGTTGAGTCTGAAGCTTTCTTT. Its translation is CASSRDVESEAFF. The V call is TRBV5-1, the J call TRBJ1-1; D may be TRBD1 (5 bases). V shed 4 bases and J shed 6 bases, with 13 bases lying between them. Looked up from germline, CDR1 is SGHRS and CDR2 is YFSETQ. This CDR3 is built from 13 residues.

This clonotype was detected a few times. The CDR3: CSASGGINQPQHF. CDR3 bases: TGCAGTGCTAGTGGCGGGATCAATCAGCCCCAGCATTTT. The chain uses TRBV20-1 and TRBJ1-5; D call uncertain. CDR3 length: 13 amino acids. CDR1 DFQATT and CDR2 SNEGSKA come from the germline V gene (reference sequence). Between the trimmed V and J ends, which lost 3 bases and 3 bases, there was a span of 9 bases.

The gene calls are TRBV7-2 and TRBJ2-7; the D is unclear. This CDR3 contains 13 residues. CDR1 SGHTA and CDR2 FQGNSA come from the germline V gene. V lost 5 bases, J lost 2 bases, and 10 bases lay in between. In DNA, the CDR3 is TGTGCCAGCAGCCCAGACAACGCCTACGAGCAGTACTTC. It codes for CASSPDNAYEQYF.

This clonotype has only a few counts. This chain connects TRBV20-1 to TRBJ2-7; 7 bases map to TRBD1. The DNA matches TRBJ2-5 better at its end, which makes the J call doubtful. This CDR3 spans 13 amino acids. The germline V gene has CDR1 DFQATT and CDR2 SNEGSKA (reference sequence). In DNA, the CDR3 is TGCAGTGCTACGGTGGACAGGAAAGAGACCCAGTACTTC. Its translation: CSATVDRKETQYF.

The J gene is TRBJ2-3, the V gene TRBV7-2; 9 nucleotides match TRBD2. The CDR3 runs to 19 residues. Germline-derived CDR1 and CDR2 are SGHTA and FQGNSA. Trimming removed 5 bases from V and 1 base from J; junction bases left unmatched: 16. CDR3 DNA: TGTGCCAGCAGCCCCCGGAGTTGGGCGGGGGGGGCAGGCACAGATACGCAGTATTTT. This translates into CASSPRSWAGGAGTDTQYF.

The rearrangement uses TRBV7-2 and TRBJ2-5, with D perhaps matching TRBD1 (5 bases). Trimming cost V 7 bases and J 7 bases, with 16 bases left between them. CDR3 length: 13 amino acids. In germline, CDR1 is SGHTA, CDR2 FQGNSA. For the CDR3, the DNA is TGTGCCAGCAACCCCGAGCGTAGGGGGACCCAGTACTTC. This gives the protein CASNPERRGTQYF.

This clonotype has only a few counts. V is TRBV12-3 or TRBV12-4 and J is TRBJ2-1; TRBD1 is a possible D gene (6 bases). CDR3 length: 13 residues. The V end lost 2 bases, the J end lost 9 bases, and 11 bases lay between the germline ends. CDR3 in amino acids: CASSLTQGSEQFF. DNA for the CDR3: TGTGCCAGCAGTTTAACCCAGGGGAGTGAGCAGTTCTTC.

This clonotype came up a few times. The V call is TRBV6-2 or TRBV6-3, the J call TRBJ2-7; weak D call: TRBD2 (5 bases). Deletions cut 5 bases from V and 3 bases from J, with 20 bases between. The germline V gene has CDR1 MNHEY and CDR2 SVGEGT. This CDR3 comprises 16 residues. CDR3 in DNA: TGTGCCAGCAGTCGCCCTACTAGGGCCCCATTCTACGAGCAGTACTTC. It codes for CASSRPTRAPFYEQYF.

The gene calls are TRBV7-2 and TRBJ1-6; possibly TRBD1 for D (5 bases). V lost 4 bases and J 5 bases, leaving 18 bases between the germline ends. This CDR3 spans 17 amino acids. Germline CDR1 is SGHTA and CDR2 is FQGNSA. As DNA, the CDR3 is TGTGCCAGCAGCTACCGAAGTGGGAGGGGCAATAATTCACCCCTCCACTTT. Translated, it gives CASSYRSGRGNNSPLHF.

This clonotype was recorded a few times. The chain employs TRBV4-2 and TRBJ2-7; possibly TRBD1 or TRBD2 for D (6 bases each). The CDR3 is 15 residues long. Trimming shortened V by 2 bases and J by 0 bases, and 11 bases separated the two germline ends. Germline CDR1 reads LGHNA; CDR2 reads YNFKEQ. CDR3: CASSQLADSSYEQYF. The CDR3 bases are TGTGCCAGCAGCCAATTAGCGGACAGCTCCTACGAGCAGTACTTC.

Remarks on this clonotype: The junction and the germline gene differ at one end; a read error may be behind it. The chain has TRBV11-2 and TRBJ2-7, with a weak D call TRBD1 (6 bases). CDR3 length: 16 residues. Germline V gene lookup returns CDR1 SGHAT and CDR2 FQNNGV. CDR3 coding DNA: TGTGCCAACAGCTCAAACAGGGAGTTTAGATCCTACGAGCAGTACTTC. As protein: CANSSNREFRSYEQYF.

The genes are TRBV3-1 and TRBJ1-6; maybe TRBD1 (5 bases). CDR1 and CDR2 from the germline V gene are LGHDT and YNNKEL (reference sequence). V was trimmed by 1 base and J by 9 bases, leaving 10 bases between them. The CDR3 extends over 14 amino acids. CDR3 sequence: CASSQVQASSPLHF. DNA for the CDR3: TGTGCCAGCAGCCAAGTACAGGCTAGTTCACCCCTCCACTTT.

The rearrangement links TRBV20-1 to TRBJ1-1; weak D call: TRBD1 (5 bases). Germline V gene data show CDR1 as DFQATT and CDR2 as SNEGSKA (reference sequence). V was shortened by 2 bases and J by 3 bases, with 13 bases between the two germline ends. The CDR3 is 14 residues long. For the CDR3, the DNA is TGCAGTGCTAGAAACCCAGACAGCTACACTGAAGCTTTCTTT. Its protein product is CSARNPDSYTEAFF.

CDR3 in amino acids: CSVEYAIRDTQYF. CDR3 bases: TGCAGCGTTGAATACGCAATTCGGGATACGCAGTATTTT. The chain uses TRBV29-1 and TRBJ2-3; D is undetermined. The V gene lost 2 bases and the J gene lost 6 bases, with 12 bases spanning the gap. CDR3 length: 13 amino acids. Germline V gene data show CDR1 as SQVTM and CDR2 as ANQGSEA.

This chain joins TRBV7-2 and TRBJ2-1; D perhaps matches TRBD1 (5 bases). This CDR3 contains 13 residues. V was clipped by 3 bases and J by 8 bases, with 11 bases between them. Germline V gene sequence: CDR1 SGHTA, CDR2 FQGNSA. This CDR3 reads CASSFSVRDEQFF. The CDR3 region has the DNA TGTGCCAGCAGCTTCTCAGTCAGGGATGAGCAGTTCTTC.

This clonotype is a singleton in its sample. The J gene is TRBJ2-3, the V gene TRBV7-8, with no clear D. V dropped 5 bases and J dropped 0 bases, with 15 bases sitting between them. CDR1 and CDR2 (germline): SGHVS, FQNEAQ. The CDR3 contains 16 residues. This CDR3 reads CASSPGSLTSTDTQYF. In nucleotides, the CDR3 is TGTGCCAGCAGCCCCGGTTCCCTCACTAGCACAGATACGCAGTATTTT.

The chain carries TRBV20-1 and TRBJ2-1; D gene ambiguous. CDR3 length equals 15 residues. In germline, CDR1 is DFQATT, CDR2 SNEGSKA (reference sequence). V lost 3 bases and J 0 bases, leaving 12 bases between the germline ends. CDR3 loop: CSARGTPSSYNEQFF. Here the CDR3 DNA reads TGCAGTGCTAGGGGTACACCGAGCTCCTACAATGAGCAGTTCTTC.

This chain links TRBV28 with TRBJ2-7, with no clear D. Deletions cut 10 bases from V and 2 bases from J, with 12 bases between. Germline V gives CDR1 MDHEN, CDR2 SYDVKM. This CDR3 has 12 amino acids. This chain's CDR3 is CATSSGTYEQYF. The CDR3 coding sequence is TGTGCCACCTCAAGTGGGACCTACGAGCAGTACTTC.

This clonotype was seen more than once but under ten times. The chain recombines TRBV29-1 with TRBJ1-2, with TRBD1 identical over 7 bases. Germline-derived CDR1 and CDR2 are SQVTM and ANQGSEA. The CDR3 consists of 12 residues. V dropped 7 bases and J dropped 4; count of bases not matched to a gene: 6. CDR3 residues: CSDWDSSYGYTF. The CDR3 nucleotides are TGCAGCGACTGGGACAGCTCCTATGGCTACACCTTC.

This clonotype has just a few counts. The chain links TRBV7-2 to TRBJ2-5, with 7 bases identical to TRBD1. CDR1 is SGHTA and CDR2 is FQGNSA in the germline V gene. This CDR3 is 13 amino acids long. Germline trimming cut 5 bases from V and 4 bases from J; bases unmatched to any gene: 4. The CDR3 region has the DNA TGTGCCAGCAGCCCCGGGACAGTAGAGACCCAGTACTTC. The encoded protein is CASSPGTVETQYF.

Points on this clonotype: At one end the junction does not follow the germline gene, possibly because of a read error. The chain links TRBV6-5 to TRBJ1-1; 9 nucleotides line up with TRBD1. The CDR3 runs 17 residues. The germline gives CDR1 MNHEY, CDR2 SVGAGI. Here the CDR3 reads CASSYRWTGEMNSEAFF. DNA for the CDR3: TGTGCCAGCAGTTACCGATGGACAGGGGAAATGAACTCTGAAGCTTTCTTT.

A few counts support this clonotype. The chain employs TRBV6-5 and TRBJ2-3; no reliable D call. The V end was cut by 7 bases, the J end by 3 bases, with 14 bases between. The germline gives CDR1 MNHEY, CDR2 SVGAGI. This CDR3 region has 14 residues. The CDR3 DNA sequence: TGTGCCAGCAATCAAAGGGTAGAAACAGATACGCAGTATTTT. The encoded protein is CASNQRVETDTQYF.

This clonotype was found once. The chain recombines TRBV4-3 with TRBJ2-4; D is perhaps TRBD2 (5 bases). The germline CDR1 and CDR2 sequences are LGHNA and YSLEER. V lost 0 bases and J 0 bases, leaving 12 bases between the germline ends. The CDR3 length is 17 residues. CDR3 coding DNA: TGCGCCAGCAGCCAAGAAGAGGGCGTGGCAGCCAAAAACATTCAGTACTTC. Translating it yields CASSQEEGVAAKNIQYF.

This clonotype occurred a few times. The genes are TRBV9 and TRBJ2-1, with 10 bases fitting TRBD1. This CDR3 is 15 amino acids long. V lost 4 bases, J lost 9 bases, and 10 bases stayed unmatched. The germline V gene has CDR1 SGDLS and CDR2 YYNGEE. The CDR3 coding sequence is TGTGCCAGCAGCACGACCGGGACAGGGGCTACTGAGCAGTTCTTC. Amino acid sequence: CASSTTGTGATEQFF.

This clonotype has just a few counts. This chain links TRBV5-1 with TRBJ2-1; 7 nucleotides line up with TRBD2. Germline CDR1 is SGHRS and CDR2 is YFSETQ. This CDR3 spans 15 amino acids. V shed 2 bases, J shed 9 bases, and the junction held 11 bases outside the gene matches. CDR3 in DNA: TGCGCCAGCAGCTTCGGTCCAGCGGGGAATAGTGAGCAGTTCTTC. It codes for CASSFGPAGNSEQFF.

This clonotype showed up just a few times. The J gene is TRBJ1-2, the V gene TRBV11-1; 8 nucleotides match TRBD1. V shed 4 bases, J shed 5 bases, and the junction held 9 bases outside the gene matches. This CDR3 is 15 amino acids long. Germline CDR1 and CDR2: SGHAT and FQDESV (reference sequence). The chain's CDR3 is CASSSTRTGPYGYTF. CDR3 coding DNA: TGTGCCAGCAGCTCAACCAGGACAGGGCCATATGGCTACACCTTC.